This T cell receptor (beta chain) was identified during a study of vaccination and CD4 T cells after COVID-19. This sample's treatment: roughly ten-day PBMC culture with coronavirus spike peptide pools or control peptides (ViraFEST assay). Cultured CD4+ T cell DNA underwent sequencing with the Oncomine TCR Beta short-read assay. TCRdb re-called the PCR reads through MiXCR, storing one row per CDR3 protein. The profile covers over 10,000 distinct CDR3 sequences, with 50% appearing a single time and 15% to 25% taken by the ten largest. J was trimmed by 4 bases and V by 2 bases; bases with no gene match: 3. The length of the CDR3 is 14 residues. The V gene's germline CDR1 is DFQATT and CDR2 SNEGSKA (reference sequence). About this clonotype itself: Its antigen is currently unknown.

The clonotype was recovered from a human donor who had recovered from COVID-19. The chain employs TRBV20-1 and TRBJ2-5; 11 positions agree with TRBD2. Material for sequencing was CD4+ T cells from blood, cultured in vitro. CDR3 nucleotide sequence: TGCAGTGCTAGACCTACTAGCGGGAGAGAGACCCAGTACTTC. Translating it yields CSARPTSGRETQYF.